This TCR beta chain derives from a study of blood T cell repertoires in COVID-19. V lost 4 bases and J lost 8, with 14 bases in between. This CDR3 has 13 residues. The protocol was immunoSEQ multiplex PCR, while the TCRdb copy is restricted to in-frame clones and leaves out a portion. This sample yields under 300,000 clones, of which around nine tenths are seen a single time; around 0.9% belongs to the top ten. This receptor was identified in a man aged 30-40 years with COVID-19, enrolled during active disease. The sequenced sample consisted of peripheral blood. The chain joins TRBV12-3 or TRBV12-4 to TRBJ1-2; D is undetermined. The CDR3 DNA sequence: TGTGCCAGCAGTTGGGCCAATCTTAAAGGCTACACCTTC. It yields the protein CASSWANLKGYTF.